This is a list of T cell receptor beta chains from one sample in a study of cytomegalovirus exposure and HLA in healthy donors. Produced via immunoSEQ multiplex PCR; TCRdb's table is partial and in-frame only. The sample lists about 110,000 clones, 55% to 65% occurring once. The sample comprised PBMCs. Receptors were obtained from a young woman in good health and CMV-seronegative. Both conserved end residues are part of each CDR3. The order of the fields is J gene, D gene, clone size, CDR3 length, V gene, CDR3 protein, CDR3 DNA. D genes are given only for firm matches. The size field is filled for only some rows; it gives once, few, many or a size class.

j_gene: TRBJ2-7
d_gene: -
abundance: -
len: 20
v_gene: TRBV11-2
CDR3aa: CASSLEGRTETSEGSYEQYF
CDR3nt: TGTGCCAGCAGCTTAGAGGGTCGGACAGAAACTAGCGAAGGCTCCTACGAGCAGTACTTC

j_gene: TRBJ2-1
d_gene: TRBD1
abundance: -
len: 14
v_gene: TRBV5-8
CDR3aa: CASSFRGFTNEQFF
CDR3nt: TGTGCCAGCAGCTTCAGGGGGTTTACCAATGAGCAGTTCTTC

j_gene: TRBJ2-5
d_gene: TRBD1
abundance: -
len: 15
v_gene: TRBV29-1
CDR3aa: CSVEGGQGGQETQYF
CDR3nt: TGCAGCGTTGAAGGCGGACAGGGGGGCCAAGAGACCCAGTACTTC

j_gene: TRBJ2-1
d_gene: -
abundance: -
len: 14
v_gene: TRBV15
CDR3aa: CATSSGREVGEQFF
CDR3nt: TGTGCCACCAGCAGCGGCCGCGAGGTGGGTGAGCAGTTCTTC

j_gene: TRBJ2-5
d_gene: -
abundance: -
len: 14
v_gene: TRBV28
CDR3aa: CASSLSGLQETQYF
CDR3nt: TGTGCCAGCAGTTTATCCGGACTCCAAGAGACCCAGTACTTC

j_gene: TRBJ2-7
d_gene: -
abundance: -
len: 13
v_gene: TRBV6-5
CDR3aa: CASSSHTGTEQYF
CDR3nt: TGTGCCAGCAGTTCCCATACAGGGACCGAGCAGTACTTC

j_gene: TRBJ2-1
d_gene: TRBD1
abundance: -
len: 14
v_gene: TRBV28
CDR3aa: CASSLLTGGNEQFF
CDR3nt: TGTGCCAGCAGTTTACTGACAGGGGGAAATGAGCAGTTCTTC

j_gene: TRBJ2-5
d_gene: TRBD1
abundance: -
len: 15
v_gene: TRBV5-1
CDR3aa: CASSLESGTEETQYF
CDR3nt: TGCGCCAGCAGCTTGGAATCCGGGACAGAAGAGACCCAGTACTTC

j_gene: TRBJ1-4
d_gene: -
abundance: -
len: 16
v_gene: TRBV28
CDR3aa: CASSPAKDSTNEKLFF
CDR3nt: TGTGCCAGCAGCCCCGCCAAGGACAGCACCAATGAAAAACTGTTTTTT

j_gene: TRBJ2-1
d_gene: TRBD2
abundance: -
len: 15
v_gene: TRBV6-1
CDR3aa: CASRRLALAYNEQFF
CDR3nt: TGTGCCAGCAGGCGACTAGCGTTGGCCTACAATGAGCAGTTCTTC

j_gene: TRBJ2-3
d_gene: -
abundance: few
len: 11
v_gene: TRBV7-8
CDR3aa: CASSSSDTQYF
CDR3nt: TGTGCCAGCAGCTCATCAGATACGCAGTATTTT

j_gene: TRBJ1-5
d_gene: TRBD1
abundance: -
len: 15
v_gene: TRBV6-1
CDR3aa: CASSETGGGNQPQHF
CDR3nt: TGTGCCAGCAGCGAAACAGGGGGTGGCAATCAGCCCCAGCATTTT

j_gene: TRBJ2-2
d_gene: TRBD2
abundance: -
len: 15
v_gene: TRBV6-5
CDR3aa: CASTAGGVNTGELFF
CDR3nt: TGTGCCAGCACAGCGGGAGGGGTGAACACCGGGGAGCTGTTTTTT

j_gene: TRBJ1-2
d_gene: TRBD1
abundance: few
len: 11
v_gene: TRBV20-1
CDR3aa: CSAWTGYGYTF
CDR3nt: TGCAGTGCCTGGACAGGGTATGGCTACACCTTC

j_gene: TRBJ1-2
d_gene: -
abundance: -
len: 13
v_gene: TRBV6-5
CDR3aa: CASSKTENYGYTF
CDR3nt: TGTGCCAGCAGTAAAACAGAAAACTATGGCTACACCTTC

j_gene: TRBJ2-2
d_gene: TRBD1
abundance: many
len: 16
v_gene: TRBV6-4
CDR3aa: CASSDSGTGGTGELFF
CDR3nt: TGTGCCAGCAGTGACTCCGGGACAGGGGGCACCGGGGAGCTGTTTTTT

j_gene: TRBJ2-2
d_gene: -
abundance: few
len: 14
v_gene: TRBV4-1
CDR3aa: CASSQDLTGFELFF
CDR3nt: TGCGCCAGCAGCCAAGACCTAACCGGTTTTGAGCTGTTTTTT

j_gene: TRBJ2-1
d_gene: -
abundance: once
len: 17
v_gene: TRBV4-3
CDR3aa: CASSPNVQGMNFNEQFF
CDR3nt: TGCGCCAGCAGCCCCAACGTACAGGGTATGAATTTCAATGAGCAGTTCTTC

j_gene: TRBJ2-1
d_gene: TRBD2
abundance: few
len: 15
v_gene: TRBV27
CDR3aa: CASRRWTSGYNEQFF
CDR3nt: TGTGCCAGCAGGCGCTGGACTAGCGGCTACAATGAGCAGTTCTTC

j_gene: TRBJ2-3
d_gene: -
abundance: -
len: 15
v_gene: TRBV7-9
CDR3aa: CASSLEVGTSDTQYF
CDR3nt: TGTGCCAGCAGCTTAGAAGTCGGGACTTCCGATACGCAGTATTTT

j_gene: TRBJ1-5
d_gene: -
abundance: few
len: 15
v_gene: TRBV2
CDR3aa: CASSLEGNSNQPQHF
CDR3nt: TGTGCCAGCAGTCTGGAGGGGAATAGCAATCAGCCCCAGCATTTT

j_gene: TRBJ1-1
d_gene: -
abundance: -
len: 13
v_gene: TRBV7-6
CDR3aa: CASSPRSGGGAFF
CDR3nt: TGTGCCAGCAGCCCTCGCTCGGGGGGAGGGGCTTTCTTT

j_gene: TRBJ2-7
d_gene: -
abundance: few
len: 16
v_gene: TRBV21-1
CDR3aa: CASSKGNGQVVYEQYF
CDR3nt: TGTGCCAGCAGCAAAGGGAACGGACAGGTGGTTTACGAGCAGTACTTC

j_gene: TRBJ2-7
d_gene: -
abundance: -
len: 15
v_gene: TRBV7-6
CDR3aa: CASSPEQTVSYEQYF
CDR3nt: TGTGCCAGCAGCCCCGAGCAGACAGTCTCCTACGAGCAGTACTTC

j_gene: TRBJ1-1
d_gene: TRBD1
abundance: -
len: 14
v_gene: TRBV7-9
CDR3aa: CASSLTGDRVLAFF
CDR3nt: TGTGCCAGCAGCTTAACCGGGGACAGGGTCTTGGCTTTCTTT

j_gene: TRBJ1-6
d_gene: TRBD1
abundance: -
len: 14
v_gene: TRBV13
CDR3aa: CASSFRTGLSPLHF
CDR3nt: TGTGCCAGCAGCTTTAGGACAGGGCTTTCACCCCTCCACTTT

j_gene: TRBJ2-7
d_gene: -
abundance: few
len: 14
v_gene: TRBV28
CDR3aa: CASTEAADSYEQYF
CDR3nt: TGTGCCAGCACGGAGGCAGCCGACTCCTACGAGCAGTACTTC

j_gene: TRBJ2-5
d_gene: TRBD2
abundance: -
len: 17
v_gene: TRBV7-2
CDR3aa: CASSLGGSGGLGETQYF
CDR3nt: TGTGCCAGCAGCTTAGGAGGTAGCGGGGGGCTCGGAGAGACCCAGTACTTC

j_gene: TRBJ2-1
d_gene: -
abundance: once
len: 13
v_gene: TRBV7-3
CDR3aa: CASSPGTYNEQFF
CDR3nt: TGTGCCAGCAGCCCCGGGACCTACAATGAGCAGTTCTTC

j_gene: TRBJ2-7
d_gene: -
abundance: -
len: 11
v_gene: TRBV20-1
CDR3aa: CSALGLYEQYF
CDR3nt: TGCAGTGCCCTGGGACTCTACGAGCAGTACTTC

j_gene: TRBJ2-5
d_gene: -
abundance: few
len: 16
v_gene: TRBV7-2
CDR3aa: CASSFSGLWMQETQYF
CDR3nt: TGTGCCAGCAGCTTTAGCGGACTCTGGATGCAAGAGACCCAGTACTTC

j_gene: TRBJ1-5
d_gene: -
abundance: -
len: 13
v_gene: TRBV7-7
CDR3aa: CASSRDSNQPQHF
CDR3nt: TGTGCTAGCAGCCGGGACTCCAATCAGCCCCAGCATTTT

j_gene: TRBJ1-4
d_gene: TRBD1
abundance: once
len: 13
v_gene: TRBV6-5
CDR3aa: CASRVTGHEKLFF
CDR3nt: TGTGCCAGCAGGGTGACAGGGCATGAAAAACTGTTTTTT

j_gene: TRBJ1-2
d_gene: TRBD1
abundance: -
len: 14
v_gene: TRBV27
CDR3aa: CASSFGPGGYGYTF
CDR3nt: TGTGCCAGCAGTTTTGGGCCAGGGGGCTATGGCTACACCTTC

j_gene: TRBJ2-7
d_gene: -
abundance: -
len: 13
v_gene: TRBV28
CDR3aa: CATRPGIGDEQYF
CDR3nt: TGTGCCACTAGGCCCGGAATCGGCGACGAGCAGTACTTC

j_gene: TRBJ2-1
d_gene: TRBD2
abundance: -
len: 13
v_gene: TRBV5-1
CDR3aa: CASSAILANEQFF
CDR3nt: TGCGCCAGCAGCGCCATACTAGCGAATGAGCAGTTCTTC